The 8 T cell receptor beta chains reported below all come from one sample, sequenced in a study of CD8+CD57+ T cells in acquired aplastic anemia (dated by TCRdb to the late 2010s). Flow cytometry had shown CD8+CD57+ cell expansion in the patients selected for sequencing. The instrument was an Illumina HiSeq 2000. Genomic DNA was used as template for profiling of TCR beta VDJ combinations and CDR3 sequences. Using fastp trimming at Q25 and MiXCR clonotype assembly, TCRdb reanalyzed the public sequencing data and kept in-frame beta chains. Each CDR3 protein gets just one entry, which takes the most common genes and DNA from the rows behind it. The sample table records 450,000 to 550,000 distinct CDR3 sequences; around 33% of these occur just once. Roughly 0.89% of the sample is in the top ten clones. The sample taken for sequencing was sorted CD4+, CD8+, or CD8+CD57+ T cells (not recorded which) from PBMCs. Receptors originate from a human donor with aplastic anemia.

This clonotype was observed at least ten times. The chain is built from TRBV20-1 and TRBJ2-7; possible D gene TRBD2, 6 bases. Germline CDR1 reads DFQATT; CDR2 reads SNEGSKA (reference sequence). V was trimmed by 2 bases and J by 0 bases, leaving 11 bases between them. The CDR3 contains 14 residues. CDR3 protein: CSARPGSGSYEQYF. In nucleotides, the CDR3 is TGCAGTGCTAGACCCGGTAGCGGCTCCTACGAGCAGTACTTC.

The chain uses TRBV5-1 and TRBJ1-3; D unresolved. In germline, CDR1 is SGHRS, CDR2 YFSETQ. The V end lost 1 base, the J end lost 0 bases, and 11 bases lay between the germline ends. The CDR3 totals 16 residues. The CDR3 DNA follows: TGCGCCAGCAGCTTGAGTGTCGGAAGCTCTGGAAACACCATATATTTT. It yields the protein CASSLSVGSSGNTIYF.

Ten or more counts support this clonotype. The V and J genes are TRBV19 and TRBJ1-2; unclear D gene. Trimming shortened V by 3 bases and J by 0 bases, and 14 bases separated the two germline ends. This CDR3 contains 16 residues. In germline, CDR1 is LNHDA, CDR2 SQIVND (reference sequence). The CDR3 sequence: CASSMSGERANYGYTF. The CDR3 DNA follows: TGTGCCAGTAGTATGAGCGGGGAGAGAGCTAACTATGGCTACACCTTC.

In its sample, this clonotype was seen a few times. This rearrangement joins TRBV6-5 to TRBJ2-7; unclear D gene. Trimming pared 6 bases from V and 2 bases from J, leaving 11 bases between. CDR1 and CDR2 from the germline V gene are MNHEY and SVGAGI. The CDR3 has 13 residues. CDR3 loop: CASSYRITYEQYF. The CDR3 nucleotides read TGTGCCAGCAGCTACCGGATAACCTACGAGCAGTACTTC.

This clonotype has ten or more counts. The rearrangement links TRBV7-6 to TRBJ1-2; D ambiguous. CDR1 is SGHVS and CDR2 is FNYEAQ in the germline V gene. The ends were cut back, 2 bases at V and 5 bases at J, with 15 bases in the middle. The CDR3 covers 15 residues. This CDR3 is CASSLCLRRVYGYTF. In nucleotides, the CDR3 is TGTGCCAGCAGCTTATGCCTACGTCGAGTGTATGGCTACACCTTC.

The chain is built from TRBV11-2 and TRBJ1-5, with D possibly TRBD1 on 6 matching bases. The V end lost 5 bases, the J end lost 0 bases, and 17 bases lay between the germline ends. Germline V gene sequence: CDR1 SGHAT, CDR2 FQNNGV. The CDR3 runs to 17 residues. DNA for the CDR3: TGTGCCAGCAGCCCTCGGGGGGGGGCCCATAGCAATCAGCCCCAGCATTTT. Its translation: CASSPRGGAHSNQPQHF.

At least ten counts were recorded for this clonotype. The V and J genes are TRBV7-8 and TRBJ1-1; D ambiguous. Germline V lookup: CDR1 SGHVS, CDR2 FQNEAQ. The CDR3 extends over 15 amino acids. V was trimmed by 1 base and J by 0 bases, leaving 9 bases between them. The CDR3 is CASSLVSRMNTEAFF. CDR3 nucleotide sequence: TGTGCCAGCAGCTTAGTATCCAGGATGAACACTGAAGCTTTCTTT.

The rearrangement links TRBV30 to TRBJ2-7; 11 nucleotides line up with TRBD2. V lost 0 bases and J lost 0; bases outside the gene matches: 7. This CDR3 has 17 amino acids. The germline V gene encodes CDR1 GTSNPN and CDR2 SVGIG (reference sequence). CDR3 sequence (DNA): TGTGCCTGGAGTGTTCTAGCGGGAGGCTTGAACTCCTACGAGCAGTACTTC. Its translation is CAWSVLAGGLNSYEQYF.